These 24 T cell receptor beta chains originate from one sample sequenced in a study of blood T cell repertoires in COVID-19. Sequencing was performed with immunoSEQ multiplex PCR; in TCRdb, only in-frame clones are kept and a portion is missing. The table lists approximately 56,000 clones, about 90% of them singletons. The specimen sequenced was peripheral blood. These receptors were obtained from a man older than 75 with active or convalescent COVID-19.

The chain combines TRBV12-3 or TRBV12-4 with TRBJ1-6, with D perhaps TRBD1 (5 bases). Trimming took off 3 bases at V and 13 bases at J, with 13 bases between the two ends. There are 13 residues in the CDR3. CDR3 DNA: TGTGCCAGCAGTTTGGGGAAGGGGATTCCCCTCCACTTT. Its protein is CASSLGKGIPLHF.

For the CDR3, the DNA is TGTGCCAGCAGCTTAGAGACTACAGTTGGCGAGCAGTACTTC. Its protein product is CASSLETTVGEQYF. The chain recombines TRBV7-2 with TRBJ2-7; D perhaps matches TRBD2 (5 bases). The germline gives CDR1 SGHTA, CDR2 FQGNSA. The CDR3 totals 14 residues. Between the trimmed V and J ends, which lost 1 base and 6 bases, there was a span of 13 bases.

The V and J genes are TRBV30 and TRBJ1-3; D uncertain. The CDR3 contains 13 residues. Trimming left V 2 bases short and J 0 bases short, with 5 bases between. In germline, CDR1 is GTSNPN, CDR2 SVGIG (reference sequence). The DNA for the CDR3 is TGTGCCTGGAGTCCCAACTCTGGAAACACCATATATTTT. Translating gives CAWSPNSGNTIYF.

V is TRBV6-5 and J is TRBJ2-2, with 11 bases lining up with TRBD2. The germline V gene has CDR1 MNHEY and CDR2 SVGAGI. The CDR3 spans 16 residues. Trimming took 4 bases from V and 5 from J; bases not matched to a gene: 6. CDR3 protein: CASSFSGRARTGELFF. The CDR3 DNA reads as TGTGCCAGCAGTTTTAGCGGGAGGGCGCGGACCGGGGAGCTGTTTTTT.

The chain is built from TRBV15 and TRBJ1-1, with TRBD1 as a possible D gene (5 bases). Germline V lookup: CDR1 LNHNV, CDR2 YYDKDF (reference sequence). With 2 bases removed from V and 5 bases from J, the gap between germline ends came to 9 bases. The CDR3 contains 13 residues. The CDR3 sequence: CATSRTRATEAFF. CDR3 sequence (DNA): TGTGCCACCAGCAGAACCAGGGCAACTGAAGCTTTCTTT.

The V and J genes are TRBV5-8 and TRBJ1-5, with 7 bases lining up with TRBD1. After removal of 2 bases from V and 8 bases from J, the junction contained 13 bases not matched to a gene. Per germline, CDR1 SGHTS and CDR2 YDEGEE. This CDR3 contains 16 residues. The CDR3 bases are TGTGCCAGCAGCTTAGGGGCAGGGGGAGAATCAGAGCCCCAGCATTTT. Translation gives CASSLGAGGESEPQHF.

The chain's CDR3 is CSASLAGAVYEQYF. In DNA form, the CDR3 reads TGCAGTGCTAGTCTAGCGGGAGCTGTATACGAGCAGTACTTC. This rearrangement joins TRBV20-1 to TRBJ2-7, with TRBD2 matching 10 bases. V shed 3 bases and J 4 bases; nucleotides not matched to a gene: 6. This CDR3 has 14 residues. The germline CDR1 and CDR2 sequences are DFQATT and SNEGSKA (reference sequence).

This chain links TRBV9 with TRBJ2-1, with 9 bases that match TRBD1. Trimming at V came to 3 bases and at J to 9 bases, leaving 10 bases not matched to a gene. Germline V lookup: CDR1 SGDLS, CDR2 YYNGEE. This CDR3 contains 15 residues. The CDR3 DNA reads TGTGCCAGCAGCGGGTACAGGGGGCCGGTCGGTGAGCAGTTCTTC. It translates to CASSGYRGPVGEQFF.

The sample holds one count of this clone. CDR3 region: CASSLGQGFTDTQYF. The CDR3 nucleotides read TGTGCCAGCAGCTTGGGCCAGGGCTTCACAGATACGCAGTATTTT. The chain joins TRBV5-4 to TRBJ2-3; the D gene is possibly TRBD1 (5 bases). V was cut by 0 bases and J by 2 bases, with 10 bases left in between. Germline lookup yields CDR1 SGHNT and CDR2 YYREEE (reference sequence). This CDR3 comprises 15 residues. Full variable domain (remainder filled in from reference TRBV5-4 and TRBJ2-3): ETGVTQSPTHLIKTRGQQVTLRCSSQSGHNTVSWYQQALGQGPQFIFQYYREEENGRGNFPPRFSGLQFPNYSSELNVNALELDDSALYLCASSLGQGFTDTQYFGPGTRLTVL.

The rearrangement uses TRBV7-3 and TRBJ1-2; 9 positions match TRBD1. With V trimmed by 5 bases and J by 7 bases, 14 bases remained unmatched. Germline V gene lookup returns CDR1 SGHTA and CDR2 FQGTGA. This CDR3 is 16 amino acids long. The CDR3 nucleotides read TGTGCCAGCAGCATTCCACAGGGGGCGGTAACTGGTGGCTACACCTTC. Translation: CASSIPQGAVTGGYTF. The full variable domain, completed using reference TRBV7-3 and TRBJ1-2, is GAGVSQTPSNKVTEKGKYVELRCDPISGHTALYWYRQSLGQGPEFLIYFQGTGAADDSGLPNDRFFAVRPEGSVSTLKIQRTERGDSAVYLCASSIPQGAVTGGYTFGSGTRLTVV.

The rearrangement joins TRBV28 to TRBJ1-5; 7 bases align to TRBD1. There are 14 residues in the CDR3. Losses at the gene ends were 5 bases for V and 7 bases for J; bases not matched to a gene: 8. The V gene's germline CDR1 is MDHEN and CDR2 SYDVKM. Here the CDR3 DNA reads TGTGCCAGCAGTACGGGACAGACCGTACAGCCCCAGCATTTT. Amino acid sequence: CASSTGQTVQPQHF.

The rearrangement joins TRBV19 to TRBJ1-1, with TRBD1 matching over 9 bases. Germline V gives CDR1 LNHDA, CDR2 SQIVND (reference sequence). The CDR3 has 17 amino acids. The junction had 9 bases not matched to a gene; V was cut back by 3 bases and J by 1 base. The CDR3 DNA sequence: TGTGCCAGTAGTATCTCCGGGACAGGGTCGGCGAACACTGAAGCTTTCTTT. This gives the protein CASSISGTGSANTEAFF.

This chain links TRBV7-2 with TRBJ2-1; D might be TRBD2 (6 bases). Trimming took 8 bases from V and 5 from J, leaving 19 bases between them. Germline assignment: CDR1 SGHTA and CDR2 FQGNSA. The CDR3 extends over 15 amino acids. For the CDR3, the DNA is TGTGCCAGCTCCACTGGGGCTAGCGTCCACAATGAGCAGTTCTTC. Translating it yields CASSTGASVHNEQFF.

This clone was seen only a few times. This chain links TRBV28 with TRBJ1-1; D unclear. Per the germline V gene, CDR1 is MDHEN and CDR2 is SYDVKM. The CDR3 is 14 amino acids. V was shortened by 1 base and J by 6 bases, with 12 bases between the two germline ends. The CDR3 DNA reads TGTGCCAGCAGTTTATTTCAGGTCTCCCCTGAAGCTTTCTTT. Translation gives CASSLFQVSPEAFF.

This clone showed up just a few times. The V gene is TRBV7-2, the J gene TRBJ1-3; unclear D gene. V lost 5 bases, J lost 4 bases, and 12 bases lay in between. CDR1 is SGHTA and CDR2 is FQGNSA in the germline V gene. CDR3 size: 14 residues. In nucleotides, the CDR3 is TGTGCCAGCAGCCCACAGCCTGGGGGAAACACCATATATTTT. Its translation: CASSPQPGGNTIYF.

V usage is TRBV4-3 and J usage is TRBJ1-5; D perhaps matches TRBD1 (5 bases). V lost 1 base, J lost 6 bases, and 10 bases lay in between. Germline V CDR1 and CDR2: LGHNA, YSLEER. The CDR3 totals 14 residues. In DNA, the CDR3 is TGCGCCAGCAGCCAAGGGCAGGGCGGTCAGCCCCAGCATTTT. Its translation is CASSQGQGGQPQHF.

The CDR3 loop is CASSSSGKRRETQYF. The CDR3 region has the DNA TGTGCCAGCAGTTCTAGCGGAAAGAGGAGGGAGACCCAGTACTTC. The chain joins TRBV27 to TRBJ2-5, with 7 bases that match TRBD2. CDR1 and CDR2 from the germline V gene are MNHEY and SMNVEV (reference sequence). This CDR3 region has 15 residues. The J segment lost 5 bases and the V segment lost 4 bases, leaving 10 bases of the junction unmatched.

The chain carries TRBV2 and TRBJ1-1, with D unclear. The V gene's germline CDR1 is SNHLY and CDR2 FYNNEI. Trimming cost V 2 bases and J 9 bases, with 7 bases left between them. This CDR3 has 11 residues. The CDR3 DNA reads TGTGCCAGCAGTGAACAACAGAAAGCTTTCTTT. Translating it yields CASSEQQKAFF.

The chain employs TRBV28 and TRBJ2-1; maybe TRBD1 (6 bases). Trimming shortened V by 6 bases and J by 9 bases, and 27 bases separated the two germline ends. Germline assignment: CDR1 MDHEN and CDR2 SYDVKM. The CDR3 runs to 17 residues. CDR3 region: CASSDPTPGQGRSEQFF. The CDR3 DNA reads as TGTGCCAGCAGCGACCCGACGCCGGGACAAGGGCGTAGTGAGCAGTTCTTC.

The rearrangement links TRBV28 to TRBJ1-1, with D tentatively TRBD1 (6 bases). V shed 2 bases and J shed 6 bases, with 19 bases lying between them. Germline loops: CDR1 MDHEN, CDR2 SYDVKM. CDR3 size: 16 residues. This CDR3 is CASSLSQTGRGAEAFF. The CDR3 coding sequence is TGTGCCAGCAGTTTAAGCCAGACAGGTCGGGGGGCTGAAGCTTTCTTT. Full variable domain (rest looked up from reference TRBV28 and TRBJ1-1): DVKVTQSSRYLVKRTGEKVFLECVQDMDHENMFWYRQDPGLGLRLIYFSYDVKMKEKGDIPEGYSVSREKKERFSLILESASTNQTSMYLCASSLSQTGRGAEAFFGQGTRLTVV.

The rearrangement links TRBV28 to TRBJ2-5; the match to TRBD2 covers 9 bases. Per the germline V gene, CDR1 is MDHEN and CDR2 is SYDVKM. The CDR3 covers 17 residues. Trimming at V came to 3 bases and at J to 0 bases, leaving 8 bases not matched to a gene. This chain's CDR3 is CASSFPGLAGNQETQYF. The CDR3 DNA reads as TGTGCCAGCAGTTTTCCCGGGCTAGCGGGAAACCAAGAGACCCAGTACTTC.

Regarding this clone: Other DNA sequences in the same sample also yield this CDR3. CDR3 DNA sequence: TGTGCCAGCAGCTTGGGACAGGGGAATGAAAAACTGTTTTTT. Translation: CASSLGQGNEKLFF. This chain connects TRBV7-9 to TRBJ1-4, with 10 positions matching TRBD1. The CDR3 covers 14 residues. V shed 3 bases, J shed 5 bases, and the junction held 0 bases outside the gene matches. CDR1 and CDR2 from the germline V gene are SEHNR and FQNEAQ (reference sequence).

The gene calls are TRBV15 and TRBJ1-4; 7 bases align to TRBD1. Germline lookup yields CDR1 LNHNV and CDR2 YYDKDF (reference sequence). V was pared by 5 bases and J by 4 bases, with 7 bases of the junction left unmatched. The CDR3 loop spans 15 amino acids. The CDR3: CATSGRQGFNEKLFF. In DNA, the CDR3 is TGTGCCACCAGCGGAAGACAGGGATTTAATGAAAAACTGTTTTTT.

The V call is TRBV6-5, the J call TRBJ2-3, with 10 bases that match TRBD2. Germline lookup yields CDR1 MNHEY and CDR2 SVGAGI. The trim removed 6 bases at V and 1 base at J, leaving 4 bases unmatched. The CDR3 runs to 15 residues. CDR3 bases: TGTGCCAGCAGGCTAGCGGGAGTGGGCACAGATACGCAGTATTTT. Protein: CASRLAGVGTDTQYF.